The entry below gives a single T cell receptor beta chain sequence along with its context. Other DNA sequences within the sample encode an identical CDR3. These data belong to a study of blood T cell repertoires in COVID-19. Turning to the study itself: The samples span acute and convalescent COVID-19 from the United States, Italy and Spain. Nucleic acid was either cDNA or gDNA, and it came from T cells, B-cell-depleted T cells, or PBMCs.

Measured with immunoSEQ multiplex PCR; TCRdb has only the in-frame clones, and not every one. In the table there are around 700,000 clones, 85% to 90% of which are singletons. Sequencing used peripheral blood. The sequence derives from a woman in her late teens or twenties with acute or convalescent COVID-19.

The CDR3 bases are TGTGCCAGTAGCCGAACAGGGACGGGGAACACTGAAGCTTTCTTT. Translation gives CASSRTGTGNTEAFF. The rearrangement links TRBV19 to TRBJ1-1; D might be TRBD1 (6 bases). The CDR3 loop spans 15 amino acids. Germline lookup yields CDR1 LNHDA and CDR2 SQIVND (reference sequence). V was cut by 6 bases and J by 1 base, with 15 bases left in between.